These 19 T cell receptor beta chains came from one sample sequenced in a study of read filtering for tumor transcriptome and immune sequencing. Molecular barcoded adaptors covering alpha/delta and beta/gamma chains were used on roughly 400 ng RNA. TCRdb reanalysed the reads using MiXCR and keeps one entry per CDR3 protein. The sample includes tens of thousands of distinct CDR3 sequences, 15% to 20% seen only once; the top ten take less than 45%. The sample taken for sequencing was a population of CD138-negative cells sorted from bone marrow. These receptors came from a donor aged 40 or over with multiple myeloma.

At least ten counts were recorded for this clonotype. The CDR3 DNA is TGTGCCAGCAGTTTCGGCGAAGACAATGAGCAGTTCTTC. The encoded protein is CASSFGEDNEQFF. The rearrangement links TRBV27 to TRBJ2-1; D is undetermined. V was clipped by 3 bases and J by 5 bases, with 8 bases between them. Per the germline V gene, CDR1 is MNHEY and CDR2 is SMNVEV (reference sequence). This CDR3 contains 13 residues.

The sample holds many counts of this clonotype. The V and J genes are TRBV20-1 and TRBJ1-5, with D uncertain. In germline, CDR1 is DFQATT, CDR2 SNEGSKA (reference sequence). This CDR3 has 15 residues. The V gene lost 3 bases and the J gene lost 2 bases, with 14 bases spanning the gap. This CDR3 is CSASGQAGGNQPQHF. DNA for the CDR3: TGCAGTGCTAGCGGGCAGGCCGGGGGCAATCAGCCCCAGCATTTT.

Ten or more counts support this clonotype. The chain links TRBV7-9 to TRBJ1-1; TRBD1 matches at 9 bases. The germline gives CDR1 SEHNR, CDR2 FQNEAQ (reference sequence). The CDR3 sequence is 16 residues long. V was clipped by 1 base and J by 1 base; unmatched bases: 4. The CDR3 sequence: CASSLDEGQGNTEAFF. In DNA, the CDR3 is TGTGCCAGCAGCTTAGATGAGGGACAGGGGAACACTGAAGCTTTCTTT.

This clonotype was found many times. This chain links TRBV20-1 with TRBJ2-6; no reliable D call. This CDR3 contains 13 residues. V dropped 0 bases and J dropped 0 bases, with 0 bases sitting between them. Germline CDR1 DFQATT, CDR2 SNEGSKA (reference sequence). In DNA, the CDR3 is TGCAGTGCTAGAGACTCTGGGGCCAACGTCCTGACTTTC. It codes for CSARDSGANVLTF.

The chain couples TRBV11-1 to TRBJ2-5; maybe TRBD2 (6 bases). V was clipped by 2 bases and J by 5 bases, with 12 bases between them. Germline CDR1 reads SGHAT; CDR2 reads FQDESV (reference sequence). The CDR3 contains 14 residues. CDR3 in DNA: TGTGCCAGCAGCTTATCGTCGGGAGTTGAGACCCAGTACTTC. Translation: CASSLSSGVETQYF.

This clonotype came up a few times. The chain couples TRBV28 to TRBJ2-3; 12 bases agree with TRBD2. Germline V gene sequence: CDR1 MDHEN, CDR2 SYDVKM. The CDR3 has 17 amino acids. Trimming removed 5 bases from V and 2 bases from J; junction bases left unmatched: 8. CDR3 sequence reads: CASSLTTSGRTTDTQYF. CDR3 in DNA: TGTGCCAGCAGTCTCACGACTAGCGGGAGAACCACAGATACGCAGTATTTT.

This chain joins TRBV21-1 and TRBJ1-1; the tabulated D call, TRBD1, remains unverified against the DNA. TRBV21-1 is classified as a pseudogene. This CDR3 is built from 20 residues. CDR3 sequence: CASSKDRGSSTGERSTEAFF. The CDR3 DNA is TGTGCCAGCAGCAAAGACCGGGGATCATCAACAGGGGAGAGGAGCACTGAAGCTTTCTTT.

There are many counts of this clonotype. This rearrangement joins TRBV20-1 to TRBJ2-1; 10 nucleotides agree with TRBD2. Germline V gives CDR1 DFQATT, CDR2 SNEGSKA (reference sequence). CDR3 size: 19 residues. Losses at the gene ends were 1 base for V and 0 bases for J; bases not matched to a gene: 12. CDR3 in amino acids: CSARVGPSGSLSSYNEQFF. The CDR3 DNA reads as TGCAGTGCTAGAGTGGGTCCTAGCGGGAGTCTGAGCTCCTACAATGAGCAGTTCTTC.

This clonotype was counted ten times or more. The chain links TRBV7-9 to TRBJ2-1, with 16 nucleotides matching TRBD2. CDR1 is SEHNR, CDR2 FQNEAQ, per germline (reference sequence). The CDR3 runs to 22 residues. Unmatched junction bases numbered 15, after V lost 4 bases and J lost 0 bases. CDR3 loop: CASSSSPGLAGGKRSSYNEQFF. CDR3 nucleotides: TGTGCCAGCAGCTCATCCCCGGGACTAGCGGGAGGGAAAAGAAGCTCCTACAATGAGCAGTTCTTC.

This clonotype was counted at least ten times. V usage is TRBV28 and J usage is TRBJ2-1; 9 positions agree with TRBD2. This CDR3 comprises 16 residues. Germline-derived CDR1 and CDR2 are MDHEN and SYDVKM. Trimming took 3 bases from V and 5 from J; bases not matched to a gene: 8. In DNA form, the CDR3 reads TGTGCCAGCAGTTTCTTTAGCGGGAGTTCTAACAATGAGCAGTTCTTC. Protein sequence: CASSFFSGSSNNEQFF.

This clonotype showed up many times. V gene TRBV2 combines with J gene TRBJ1-1; no reliable D call. The CDR3 covers 12 residues. Germline-derived CDR1 and CDR2 are SNHLY and FYNNEI. Trimming pared 5 bases from V and 4 bases from J, leaving 8 bases between. The CDR3 nucleotides are TGTGCCAGCAGTTACAGAGGCACTGAAGCTTTCTTT. Its protein is CASSYRGTEAFF.

The table lists this clonotype with a few counts. This rearrangement joins TRBV7-8 to TRBJ2-2; D remains ambiguous. The germline V and J ends were trimmed by 1 base and 0 bases, with 15 bases remaining between them. The germline gives CDR1 SGHVS, CDR2 FQNEAQ. CDR3 length: 18 amino acids. This CDR3 reads CASSLVGLDFANTGELFF. CDR3 sequence (DNA): TGTGCCAGCAGCTTAGTAGGGCTGGATTTCGCGAACACCGGGGAGCTGTTTTTT.

This clonotype occurred once. This sequence joins TRBV29-1 and TRBJ1-1; unclear D gene. The germline V gene encodes CDR1 SQVTM and CDR2 ANQGSEA. The CDR3 spans 12 residues. The germline V and J ends were trimmed by 3 bases and 5 bases, with 10 bases remaining between them. CDR3 DNA: TGCAGCGTTGATACGGGAGGGACTGAAGCTTTCTTT. Translating gives CSVDTGGTEAFF.

With respect to this clonotype: A single base is all that separates this from a far larger clone, so a read error is likely. The chain carries TRBV3-1 and TRBJ1-1; perhaps TRBD1 as D (5 bases). There are 16 residues in the CDR3. Looked up from germline, CDR1 is LGHDT and CDR2 is YNNKEL (reference sequence). The CDR3 region is CASSQVAGRPNSPLRF. CDR3 nucleotide sequence: TGTGCCAGCAGCCAAGTTGCGGGACGGCCTAATTCACCCCTCCGCTTT.

The CDR3 spells CSASGPLSENEQFF. The CDR3 DNA sequence: TGCAGTGCTAGCGGGCCGCTTTCTGAAAATGAGCAGTTCTTC. The chain joins TRBV20-1 to TRBJ2-1, with D uncertain. Deletions cut 3 bases from V and 7 bases from J, with 16 bases between. From germline, CDR1 is DFQATT and CDR2 SNEGSKA (reference sequence). There are 14 residues in the CDR3.

This clonotype was seen at least ten times. The chain employs TRBV6-1 and TRBJ2-1; 8 bases map to TRBD1. This CDR3 is built from 15 residues. The ends lost 0 bases at V and 6 bases at J; junction bases unmatched: 4. CDR1 MNHNS and CDR2 SASEGT come from the germline V gene. CDR3 sequence: CASSEAQQGGNEQFF. CDR3 bases: TGTGCCAGCAGTGAAGCGCAACAGGGGGGCAATGAGCAGTTCTTC.

This clonotype was found many times. The rearrangement links TRBV10-2 to TRBJ1-1; possible D gene TRBD1, 5 bases. The CDR3 runs 16 residues. Germline V CDR1 and CDR2: WSHSY, SAAADI. Trimming stripped 0 bases from V and 1 base from J, with 12 bases between. In nucleotides, the CDR3 is TGCGCCAGCAGTGAGTCGGGGGGTGGGCGGAACACTGAAGCTTTCTTT. The encoded protein is CASSESGGGRNTEAFF.

To note about this clonotype: It may be a read error: a sequence one base away is much more abundant. The rearrangement joins TRBV7-2 to TRBJ1-1, with D unresolved. The CDR3 runs 14 residues. Germline values: CDR1 SGHTA, CDR2 FQGNSA. CDR3 region: CASSSRWMNTEALF. CDR3 nucleotide sequence: TGTGCCAGCAGCTCCCGGTGGATGAACACTGAAGCTCTCTTT.

Ten or more counts support this clonotype. The chain combines TRBV7-9 with TRBJ2-2; TRBD1 matches 10 bases. Germline CDR1 SEHNR, CDR2 FQNEAQ (reference sequence). V was clipped by 5 bases and J by 4 bases; unmatched bases: 4. This CDR3 is built from 15 residues. CDR3 DNA sequence: TGTGCCAGCAGCCATCGGACAGGGGGCACCGGGGAGCTGTTTTTT. It codes for CASSHRTGGTGELFF. Together with reference TRBV7-9 and TRBJ2-2, the CDR3 gives the full variable domain: DTGVSQNPRHKITKRGQNVTFRCDPISEHNRLYWYRQTLGQGPEFLTYFQNEAQLEKSRLLSDRFSAERPKGSFSTLEIQRTEQGDSAMYLCASSHRTGGTGELFFGEGSRLTVL.